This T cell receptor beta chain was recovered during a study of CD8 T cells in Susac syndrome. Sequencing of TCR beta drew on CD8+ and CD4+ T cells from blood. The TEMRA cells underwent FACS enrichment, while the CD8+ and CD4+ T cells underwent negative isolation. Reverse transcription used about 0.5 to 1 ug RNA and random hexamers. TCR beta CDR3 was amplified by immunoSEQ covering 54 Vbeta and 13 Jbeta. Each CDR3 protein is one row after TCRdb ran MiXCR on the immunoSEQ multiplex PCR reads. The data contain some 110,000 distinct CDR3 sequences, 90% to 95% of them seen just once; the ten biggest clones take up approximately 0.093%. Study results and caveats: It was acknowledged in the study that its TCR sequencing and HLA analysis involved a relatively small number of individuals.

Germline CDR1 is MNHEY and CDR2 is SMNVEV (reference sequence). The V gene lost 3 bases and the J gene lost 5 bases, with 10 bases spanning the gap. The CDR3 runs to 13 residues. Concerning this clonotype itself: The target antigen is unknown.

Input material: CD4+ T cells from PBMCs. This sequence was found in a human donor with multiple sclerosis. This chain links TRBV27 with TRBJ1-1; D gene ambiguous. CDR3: CASSLRERTEAFF. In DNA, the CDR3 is TGTGCCAGCAGTTTGCGGGAACGTACTGAAGCTTTCTTT.